This note documents a single T cell receptor (beta chain) sequence. What it binds is not known. Assay used: immunoSEQ multiplex PCR; TCRdb lists only in-frame clones, some missing. Among tens of thousands of clones, 65% to 80% were seen once, and the ten largest hold over 4.5%. CDR3 size: 17 residues. In germline, CDR1 is SGHTA, CDR2 FQGNSA. J gave up 2 bases and V 0 bases, and 3 bases lay outside the gene matches. The data derive from a study of vaccination effects on CD4 cells after COVID-19. Study at large: ViraFEST expansion of antigen-specific CD4+ T cells with viral peptide pools preceded sequencing.

When around 10 days of culture had elapsed, CD4+ T cells were isolated. None of these healthy vaccinees had been infected with SARS-CoV-2 before vaccination. Fresh IL-2-containing medium replaced half the medium on days 3 and 7. The starting material was CD4+ T cells from PBMCs cultured without peptide, obtained before COVID-19 vaccination. The TCR was taken from a human donor who received a COVID-19 vaccine. The chain recombines TRBV7-2 with TRBJ2-7; TRBD2 matches at 14 bases. In nucleotides, the CDR3 is TGTGCCAGCAGCTTAGCACGGACTAGCGGGGGGACCTACGAGCAGTACTTC. Protein product: CASSLARTSGGTYEQYF.